This TCR beta chain was sequenced during a study of blood T cells in healthy people across ages. Russia was home to the donors, healthy Caucasian individuals aged roughly 6 to 100. The junction had 7 bases not matched to a gene; V was cut back by 2 bases and J by 3 bases. Germline loops: CDR1 SEHNR, CDR2 FQNEAQ (reference sequence). CDR3 length: 16 residues. A second PCR of about 6 to 11 cycles used a sample-barcoded 5' primer and a J-beta primer mix. One entry per CDR3 protein, called by TCRdb with MiXCR from the 5' RACE reads. Among about 510,000 distinct CDR3 sequences listed, around 27% were seen once. This same sample was also taken into another study, of T cells of mothers and their children. From that second work: Mother-child pairs who were related displayed a slightly higher overlap than unrelated pairs, a difference that was non-significant.

V usage is TRBV7-9 and J usage is TRBJ1-2, with TRBD1 matching 9 bases. Sequenced material: blood. This TCR was sampled from a boy aged 2 to 10 in good health. The CDR3 sequence is CASSLNLDRGYYGYTF. The CDR3 DNA reads TGTGCCAGCAGCTTAAATCTGGACAGGGGATACTATGGCTACACCTTC.